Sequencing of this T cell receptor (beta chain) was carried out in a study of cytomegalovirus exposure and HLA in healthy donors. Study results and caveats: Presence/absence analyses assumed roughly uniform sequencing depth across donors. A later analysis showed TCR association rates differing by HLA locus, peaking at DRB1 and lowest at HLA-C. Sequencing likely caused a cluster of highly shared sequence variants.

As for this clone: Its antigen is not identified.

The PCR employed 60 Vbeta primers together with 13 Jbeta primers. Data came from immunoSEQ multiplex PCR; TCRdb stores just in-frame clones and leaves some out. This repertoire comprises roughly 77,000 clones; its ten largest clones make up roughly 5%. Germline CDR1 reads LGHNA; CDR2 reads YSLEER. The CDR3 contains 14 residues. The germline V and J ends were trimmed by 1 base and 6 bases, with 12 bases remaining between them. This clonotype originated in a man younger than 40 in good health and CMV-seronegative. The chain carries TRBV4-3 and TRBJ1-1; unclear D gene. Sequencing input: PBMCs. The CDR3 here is CASSQVRGSAEAFF. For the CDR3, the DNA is TGCGCCAGCAGCCAAGTCCGGGGATCCGCTGAAGCTTTCTTT.